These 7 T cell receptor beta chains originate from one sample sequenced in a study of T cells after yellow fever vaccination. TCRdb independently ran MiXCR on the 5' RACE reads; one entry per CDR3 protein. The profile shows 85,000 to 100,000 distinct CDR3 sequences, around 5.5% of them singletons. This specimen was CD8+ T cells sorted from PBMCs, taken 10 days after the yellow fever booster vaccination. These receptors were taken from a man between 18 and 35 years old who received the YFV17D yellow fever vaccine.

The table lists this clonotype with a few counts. The CDR3: CASSLAGLYEQYV. For the CDR3, the DNA is TGTGCCAGCAGCTTAGCGGGGCTTTACGAGCAGTACGTC. The chain couples TRBV7-2 to TRBJ2-7, with D perhaps matching TRBD1 (5 bases). The CDR3 contains 13 residues. The germline V gene encodes CDR1 SGHTA and CDR2 FQGNSA. V gave up 0 bases and J gave up 4 bases, with 7 bases separating them.

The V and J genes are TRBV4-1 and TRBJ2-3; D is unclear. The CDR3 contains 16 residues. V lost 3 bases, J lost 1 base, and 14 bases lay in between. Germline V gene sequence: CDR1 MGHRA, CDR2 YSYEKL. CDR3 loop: CASSQVIGLGTDTQYF. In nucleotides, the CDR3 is TGCGCCAGCAGCCAGGTCATCGGGCTGGGCACAGATACGCAGTATTTT.

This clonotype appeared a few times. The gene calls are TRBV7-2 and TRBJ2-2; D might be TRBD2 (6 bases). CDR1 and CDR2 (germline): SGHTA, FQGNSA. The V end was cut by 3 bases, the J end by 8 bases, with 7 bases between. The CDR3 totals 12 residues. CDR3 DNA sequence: TGTGCCAGCAGCTTGGGACTTGGGGAGCTGTTTTTT. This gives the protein CASSLGLGELFF.

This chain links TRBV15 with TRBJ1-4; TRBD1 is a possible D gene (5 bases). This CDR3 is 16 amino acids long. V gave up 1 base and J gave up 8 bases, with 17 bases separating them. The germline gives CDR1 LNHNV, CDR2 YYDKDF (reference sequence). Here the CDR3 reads CATSRGGDGNREKLFF. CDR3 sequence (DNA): TGTGCCACCAGCAGAGGAGGGGACGGCAACCGGGAAAAACTGTTTTTT.

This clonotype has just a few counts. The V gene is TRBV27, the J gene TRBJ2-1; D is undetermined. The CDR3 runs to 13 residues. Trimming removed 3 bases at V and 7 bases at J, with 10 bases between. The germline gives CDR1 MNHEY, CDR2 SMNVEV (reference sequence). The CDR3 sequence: CASSFGPDNEQFF. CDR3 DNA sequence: TGTGCCAGCAGTTTCGGACCAGATAATGAGCAGTTCTTC.

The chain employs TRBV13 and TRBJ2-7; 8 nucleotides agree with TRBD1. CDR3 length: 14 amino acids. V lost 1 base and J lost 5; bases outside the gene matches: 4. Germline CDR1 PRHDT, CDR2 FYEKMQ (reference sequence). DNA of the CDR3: TGTGCCAGCAGCTTAGAGGGCAGGGGGCACGAGCAGTACTTC. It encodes CASSLEGRGHEQYF. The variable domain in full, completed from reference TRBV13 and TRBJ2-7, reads AAGVIQSPRHLIKEKRETATLKCYPIPRHDTVYWYQQGPGQDPQFLISFYEKMQSDKGSIPDRFSAQQFSDYHSELNMSSLELGDSALYFCASSLEGRGHEQYFGPGTRLTVT.

CDR3 loop: CSASLAGRTYNEQFF. The CDR3 nucleotides read TGCAGTGCTAGCTTAGCGGGGCGAACCTACAATGAGCAGTTCTTC. The chain uses TRBV20-1 and TRBJ2-1; 8 nucleotides agree with TRBD2. CDR1 and CDR2 (germline): DFQATT, SNEGSKA (reference sequence). V lost 3 bases to trimming and J lost 2 bases; unmatched junction nucleotides: 6. This CDR3 region has 15 residues.